One sample yielded the 14 T cell receptor beta chains listed below, sequenced in a study of T cell repertoires in cytomegalovirus infection. From the reads, TCRdb called clonotypes with MiXCR, one entry per CDR3 protein. In the table there are about 300,000 distinct CDR3 sequences, 9.6% of which are singletons. The sequenced sample consisted of PBMCs. Receptors originate from a human donor in good health (CMV status not recorded). Some clones in this sample may be carry-over from other donors' samples.

This clonotype was observed many times. J is TRBJ1-6 and V is TRBV7-9; D not resolved. Per germline, CDR1 SEHNR and CDR2 FQNEAQ (reference sequence). V lost 6 bases, J lost 0 bases, and 9 bases lay in between. The CDR3 extends over 15 amino acids. CDR3 DNA: TGTGCCAGCAGTCAGAGTGGCTCCTATAATTCACCCCTCCACTTT. The encoded protein is CASSQSGSYNSPLHF.

The chain has TRBV20-1 and TRBJ2-7, with D perhaps given as TRBD1 or TRBD2 (5 bases each). V was shortened by 0 bases and J by 2 bases, with 17 bases between the two germline ends. This CDR3 has 16 residues. Germline V gene sequence: CDR1 DFQATT, CDR2 SNEGSKA (reference sequence). CDR3 sequence reads: CSARDPGRTPAYEQYF. The CDR3 DNA is TGCAGTGCTAGAGACCCGGGACGGACTCCTGCCTACGAGCAGTACTTC.

This clonotype was seen many times. The chain couples TRBV7-9 to TRBJ2-1, with 8 nucleotides matching TRBD2. CDR1 and CDR2 (germline): SEHNR, FQNEAQ (reference sequence). V lost 4 bases, J lost 0 bases, and 8 bases stayed unmatched. There are 17 residues in the CDR3. As DNA, the CDR3 is TGTGCCAGCAGCTCGCCCCAGCGGGGGAGCTCCTACAATGAGCAGTTCTTC. Its protein product is CASSSPQRGSSYNEQFF.

V usage is TRBV9 and J usage is TRBJ1-2, with D unresolved. Germline V gives CDR1 SGDLS, CDR2 YYNGEE. The germline V and J ends were trimmed by 4 bases and 2 bases, with 12 bases remaining between them. This CDR3 has 14 residues. The CDR3: CASSPPGVNYGYTF. Written as DNA, the CDR3 is TGTGCCAGCAGCCCCCCCGGGGTAAACTATGGCTACACCTTC.

The rearrangement joins TRBV9 to TRBJ2-3; TRBD2 is a possible D gene (5 bases). The CDR3 runs to 14 residues. Germline CDR1 is SGDLS and CDR2 is YYNGEE. Trimming stripped 0 bases from V and 9 bases from J, with 14 bases between. CDR3 residues: CASSVAPRGETQYF. For the CDR3, the DNA is TGTGCCAGCAGCGTAGCTCCTCGGGGAGAAACGCAGTATTTT. Using reference TRBV9 and TRBJ2-3 for the parts outside the CDR3, the full variable domain is DSGVTQTPKHLITATGQRVTLRCSPRSGDLSVYWYQQSLDQGLQFLIQYYNGEERAKGNILERFSAQQFPDLHSELNLSSLELGDSALYFCASSVAPRGETQYFGPGTRLTVL.

The chain carries TRBV20-1 and TRBJ2-5, with 13 bases that match TRBD2. Trimming at V came to 5 bases and at J to 9 bases, leaving 9 bases not matched to a gene. The germline gives CDR1 DFQATT, CDR2 SNEGSKA (reference sequence). The CDR3 contains 14 residues. CDR3 in DNA: TGCAGTGCTGGACTAGCGGGGGCCCCTCGTGCCCAGTACTTC. Translation: CSAGLAGAPRAQYF.

This clonotype occurred many times. The V call is TRBV7-6, the J call TRBJ2-1; 7 bases match TRBD2. CDR1 SGHVS and CDR2 FNYEAQ come from the germline V gene. Trimming removed 5 bases from V and 6 bases from J; junction bases left unmatched: 7. The CDR3 extends over 14 amino acids. The CDR3 bases are TGTGCCAGCAGCCGAGGAGGGAGGGGCAATGAGCAGTTCTTC. Translated: CASSRGGRGNEQFF.

Only a few counts were recorded for this clonotype. The V call is TRBV5-1, the J call TRBJ2-3, with D possibly matching TRBD2 (6 bases). The CDR3 is made up of 13 amino acids. V gave up 4 bases and J gave up 5 bases, with 11 bases separating them. Germline V gene sequence: CDR1 SGHRS, CDR2 YFSETQ. CDR3 sequence: CASSIRRGDTQYF. The CDR3 bases are TGCGCCAGCAGCATACGGAGGGGAGATACGCAGTATTTT.

This clonotype was seen repeatedly, ten times or more. The chain is built from TRBV18 and TRBJ2-1; D call uncertain. Germline assignment: CDR1 KGHSH and CDR2 LQKENI. Trimming removed 3 bases from V and 4 bases from J, with 16 bases in between. This CDR3 comprises 16 residues. The CDR3 spells CASSPFDTPRYNEQFF. In nucleotides, the CDR3 is TGTGCCAGCTCACCGTTCGACACACCGCGTTACAATGAGCAGTTCTTC.

At least ten counts were recorded for this clonotype. The CDR3 protein is CASSLTAGYTF. The CDR3 bases are TGTGCCAGCAGCTTAACAGCTGGCTACACCTTC. The V gene is TRBV7-9, the J gene TRBJ1-2; no reliable D call. The CDR3 runs to 11 residues. CDR1 is SEHNR, CDR2 FQNEAQ, per germline (reference sequence). The V gene lost 2 bases and the J gene lost 7 bases, with 5 bases spanning the gap.

This chain uses TRBV18 with TRBJ1-2, with D perhaps TRBD1 (6 bases). There are 13 residues in the CDR3. From germline, CDR1 is KGHSH and CDR2 LQKENI. With 6 bases removed from V and 3 bases from J, the gap between germline ends came to 11 bases. CDR3 bases: TGTGCCAGCTCCGGGGGCTTGGACTATGGCTACACCTTC. Translated, it gives CASSGGLDYGYTF.

In this sample, this clonotype turned up many times. This chain joins TRBV6-5 and TRBJ2-5; 12 bases agree with TRBD2. The germline gives CDR1 MNHEY, CDR2 SVGAGI. V dropped 2 bases and J dropped 2; count of bases not matched to a gene: 3. The CDR3 length is 16 residues. CDR3 nucleotides: TGTGCCAGCAGTTACGCAGGGACTAGCGGGCAAGAGACCCAGTACTTC. Translation gives CASSYAGTSGQETQYF.

This clonotype was found many times. The chain couples TRBV7-9 to TRBJ1-2; maybe TRBD1 (6 bases). The CDR3 covers 15 residues. CDR1 SEHNR and CDR2 FQNEAQ come from the germline V gene (reference sequence). In nucleotides, the CDR3 is TGTGCACAAGAATCAGGGGTGGGACTTAACTATGGCTACACCTTC. Translated: CAQESGVGLNYGYTF.

The V call is TRBV28, the J call TRBJ1-5; D uncertain. V shed 9 bases and J shed 0 bases, with 21 bases lying between them. The germline V gene encodes CDR1 MDHEN and CDR2 SYDVKM. There are 17 residues in the CDR3. The CDR3 DNA reads as TGTGCCAGGAGTCTCAGCCCGCCTAGGGATAGCAATCAGCCCCAGCATTTT. It translates to CARSLSPPRDSNQPQHF.